The 20 T cell receptor beta chains below all came from one sample that was sequenced in a study of shared clonotypes between healthy human individuals. The assay was immunoSEQ multiplex PCR, and TCRdb's table has in-frame clones only and misses some. The sample records 1.5 million to 1.9 million clones, approximately 98% being singletons. Sample: naive CD4+ T cells sorted from blood. Specified subset: CD45RA+ positively selected. All receptors derive from a man younger than 40 in good health.

The genes are TRBV28 and TRBJ2-7, with D maybe TRBD1 (6 bases). V lost 8 bases, J lost 4 bases, and 18 bases lay in between. The V gene's germline CDR1 is MDHEN and CDR2 SYDVKM. The CDR3 runs to 14 residues. For the CDR3, the DNA is TGTGCCAGCCTGGGGGCTATCACGGATTACGAGCAGTACTTC. It translates to CASLGAITDYEQYF.

The rearrangement joins TRBV7-8 to TRBJ2-7; a possible D gene is TRBD1 (5 bases). From germline, CDR1 is SGHVS and CDR2 FQNEAQ. V was pared by 5 bases and J by 7 bases, with 12 bases between. CDR3 length equals 12 residues. The CDR3: CASSPTGQEQYF. The CDR3 DNA sequence: TGTGCCAGCAGCCCAACAGGACAAGAGCAGTACTTC.

As for this clone: This CDR3 is also generated by other DNA sequences in the sample. This rearrangement joins TRBV7-8 to TRBJ1-2, with D uncertain. The CDR3 runs to 13 residues. V lost 1 base, J lost 5 bases, and 8 bases lay in between. Germline CDR1 SGHVS, CDR2 FQNEAQ. This CDR3 is CASSLDRVYGYTF. CDR3 nucleotides: TGTGCCAGCAGCTTAGATCGGGTATATGGCTACACCTTC.

V gene TRBV5-5 combines with J gene TRBJ1-1; 9 positions agree with TRBD1. This CDR3 contains 16 residues. V lost 2 bases and J lost 2; bases outside the gene matches: 7. In germline, CDR1 is SGHKS, CDR2 YYEKEE (reference sequence). The CDR3 DNA reads TGTGCCAGCAGCTTCGCCCGGGACAGGGTAAACACTGAAGCTTTCTTT. This encodes CASSFARDRVNTEAFF.

The chain has TRBV15 and TRBJ1-1; TRBD1 aligns across 7 bases. Germline V gene sequence: CDR1 LNHNV, CDR2 YYDKDF (reference sequence). This CDR3 spans 15 amino acids. Germline trimming cut 4 bases from V and 3 bases from J; bases unmatched to any gene: 8. This chain's CDR3 is CATSKLNRGDTEAFF. CDR3 DNA sequence: TGTGCCACCAGCAAACTTAACAGGGGAGACACTGAAGCTTTCTTT.

The J gene is TRBJ2-7, the V gene TRBV15; the match to TRBD1 covers 7 bases. V trimming: 4 bases; J trimming: 3 bases; junction bases outside the gene matches: 9. Germline CDR1 is LNHNV and CDR2 is YYDKDF (reference sequence). The CDR3 length is 15 residues. The CDR3 bases are TGTGCCACCAGCATGAGTACAGGGGCCCTCTACGAGCAGTACTTC. Its protein product is CATSMSTGALYEQYF.

V is TRBV7-8 and J is TRBJ1-3; D is ambiguous. The germline gives CDR1 SGHVS, CDR2 FQNEAQ. V shed 0 bases and J shed 0 bases, with 9 bases lying between them. This CDR3 contains 16 residues. This CDR3 reads CASSLATKSSGNTIYF. The CDR3 DNA follows: TGTGCCAGCAGCTTAGCTACCAAGAGCTCTGGAAACACCATATATTTT.

This chain joins TRBV7-2 and TRBJ2-1; 13 bases are a match to TRBD2. V was pared by 5 bases and J by 8 bases, with 3 bases of the junction left unmatched. CDR3 length equals 14 residues. Looked up from germline, CDR1 is SGHTA and CDR2 is FQGNSA. CDR3 sequence: CASSTSGRAYEQFF. Here the CDR3 DNA reads TGTGCCAGCAGCACTAGCGGGAGGGCATATGAGCAGTTCTTC.

V gene TRBV18 combines with J gene TRBJ1-4; D possibly corresponds to TRBD1 (6 bases). V lost 3 bases and J lost 8, with 13 bases in between. The CDR3 extends over 14 amino acids. Per the germline V gene, CDR1 is KGHSH and CDR2 is LQKENI. CDR3 DNA: TGTGCCAGCTCACCGGGGGGGCTCTACGAAAAACTGTTTTTT. Translation gives CASSPGGLYEKLFF.

This clone was picked up a small number of times. The V gene is TRBV2, the J gene TRBJ1-2; D uncertain. Trimming took 2 bases from V and 8 from J, leaving 9 bases between them. The CDR3 loop spans 12 amino acids. Germline CDR1 and CDR2: SNHLY and FYNNEI. Written as DNA, the CDR3 is TGTGCCAGCAGTGAACCGGGAAGCGGCTACACCTTC. Protein: CASSEPGSGYTF.

The chain carries TRBV6-6 and TRBJ1-4; D is uncertain. Germline CDR1 MNHNY, CDR2 SVGAGI (reference sequence). Trimming cost V 6 bases and J 0 bases, with 8 bases left between them. CDR3 length: 14 amino acids. CDR3 nucleotide sequence: TGTGCCAGCAGCTCGCCAGCAACTAATGAAAAACTGTTTTTT. Amino acid sequence: CASSSPATNEKLFF.

In regard to this clone: Distinct nucleotide sequences in the sample also encode this CDR3. The chain couples TRBV5-1 to TRBJ1-3; D is unclear. With 5 bases removed from V and 0 bases from J, the gap between germline ends came to 9 bases. This CDR3 comprises 14 residues. Germline CDR1 and CDR2: SGHRS and YFSETQ. The CDR3 bases are TGCGCCAGCAGTCTCCTTGGCTCTGGAAACACCATATATTTT. Residues: CASSLLGSGNTIYF.

This rearrangement joins TRBV4-2 to TRBJ2-5; TRBD2 matches 7 bases. V lost 4 bases and J lost 5; bases outside the gene matches: 4. This CDR3 is built from 13 residues. CDR1 is LGHNA and CDR2 is YNFKEQ in the germline V gene. In DNA form, the CDR3 reads TGTGCCAGCAGCCTCGGACTAGTCGAGACCCAGTACTTC. Its protein product is CASSLGLVETQYF.

The V and J genes are TRBV10-2 and TRBJ2-1; 7 nucleotides line up with TRBD2. This CDR3 has 14 amino acids. Per the germline V gene, CDR1 is WSHSY and CDR2 is SAAADI. With V trimmed by 6 bases and J by 3 bases, 5 bases remained unmatched. The CDR3 loop reads CASSPSGVYNEQFF. DNA of the CDR3: TGCGCCAGCAGCCCGAGCGGGGTCTACAATGAGCAGTTCTTC.

This chain links TRBV30 with TRBJ2-7, with D tentatively TRBD1 (5 bases). V gave up 3 bases and J gave up 3 bases, with 6 bases separating them. Per germline, CDR1 GTSNPN and CDR2 SVGIG (reference sequence). The CDR3 totals 11 residues. CDR3 in amino acids: CAWRTDYEQYF. The CDR3 DNA follows: TGTGCCTGGAGGACAGACTACGAGCAGTACTTC.

The chain has TRBV28 and TRBJ1-2; TRBD1 agrees at 9 bases. Germline CDR1 MDHEN, CDR2 SYDVKM. This CDR3 has 16 amino acids. V lost 0 bases and J lost 9; bases outside the gene matches: 11. CDR3 DNA sequence: TGTGCCAGCAGTTTATGGCAACCGGGACAGGGAGGTAGCTACACCTTC. The encoded protein is CASSLWQPGQGGSYTF.

The rearrangement uses TRBV29-1 and TRBJ2-1; D is unresolved. This CDR3 is 14 amino acids long. Germline lookup yields CDR1 SQVTM and CDR2 ANQGSEA. V was shortened by 4 bases and J by 9 bases, with 19 bases between the two germline ends. The CDR3 DNA is TGCAGCGTTGGAGCCACGCGGACGGCGCTTGAGCAGTTCTTC. It specifies CSVGATRTALEQFF.

The V call is TRBV19, the J call TRBJ1-5; tentatively, D is TRBD1 (5 bases). The CDR3 totals 15 residues. The V and J ends lost 3 bases and 5 bases respectively, with 14 bases between them. CDR1 and CDR2 from the germline V gene are LNHDA and SQIVND (reference sequence). CDR3 residues: CASSIQTASHQPQHF. CDR3 coding DNA: TGTGCCAGTAGTATTCAGACAGCATCTCATCAGCCCCAGCATTTT.

V is TRBV10-3 and J is TRBJ2-3; 11 bases map to TRBD2. CDR3 size: 18 residues. The V gene's germline CDR1 is ENHRY and CDR2 SYGVKD. After removal of 5 bases from V and 4 bases from J, the junction contained 14 bases not matched to a gene. The CDR3 DNA reads as TGTGCCATCAGTAACACCTTTCCGATTAGCGGGAGGGCAGATACGCAGTATTTT. Its translation is CAISNTFPISGRADTQYF.

The chain uses TRBV18 and TRBJ2-5; D possibly corresponds to TRBD1 (5 bases). The germline V and J ends were trimmed by 3 bases and 1 base, with 9 bases remaining between them. The CDR3 runs to 14 residues. In germline, CDR1 is KGHSH, CDR2 LQKENI. CDR3: CASSPQGSQETQYF. For the CDR3, the DNA is TGTGCCAGCTCACCGCAGGGATCCCAAGAGACCCAGTACTTC.